This entry lists 25 T cell receptor beta chains sequenced from one sample in a study of blood T cell repertoires in COVID-19. TCRdb's copy holds only in-frame clones and misses some; the assay was immunoSEQ multiplex PCR. The sample includes some 110,000 clones, 60% to 85% of them seen just once. Specimen: peripheral blood. Source of these receptors: a man in his 70s with acute or convalescent COVID-19.

CDR3 DNA sequence: TGTGCCAGCAGTTACTCGAGCCAGGGAATTCTTCTCGTGCCTAATGAAAAACTGTTTTTT. Translation: CASSYSSQGILLVPNEKLFF. The gene calls are TRBV6-2 or TRBV6-3 and TRBJ1-4; D might be TRBD1 (5 bases). Per germline, CDR1 MNHEY and CDR2 SVGEGT. Trimming removed 0 bases from V and 3 bases from J, with 23 bases in between. CDR3 length: 20 amino acids.

V usage is TRBV5-1 and J usage is TRBJ2-5; 7 bases map to TRBD1. The CDR3 is 16 residues long. V gave up 4 bases and J gave up 6 bases; unmatched junction bases: 15. Looked up from germline, CDR1 is SGHRS and CDR2 is YFSETQ. The CDR3 loop is CASSPTGPVGIQTQYF. In DNA, the CDR3 is TGCGCCAGCAGCCCGACAGGGCCCGTTGGGATACAGACCCAGTACTTC.

The chain has TRBV12-3 or TRBV12-4 and TRBJ1-1; no reliable D call. V was clipped by 6 bases and J by 4 bases, with 12 bases between them. This CDR3 comprises 13 residues. The chain's CDR3 is CASSLGGLTEAFF. The CDR3 DNA is TGTGCCAGCAGCCTCGGCGGTCTCACTGAAGCTTTCTTT.

This chain connects TRBV19 to TRBJ1-4, with a tentative D call TRBD1 (6 bases). The germline V gene has CDR1 LNHDA and CDR2 SQIVND (reference sequence). This CDR3 has 12 residues. The CDR3 region has the DNA TGTCAGCAGGACAGAACTAATGAAAAACTGTTTTTT. Amino acid sequence: CQQDRTNEKLFF.

This clone turned up a few times. The same CDR3 can be traced to other DNA sequences in this sample. The chain uses TRBV12-3 or TRBV12-4 and TRBJ1-1; possible D gene TRBD1, 5 bases. There are 13 residues in the CDR3. The V and J ends lost 2 bases and 1 base respectively, with 5 bases between them. The DNA for the CDR3 is TGTGCCAGCAGTTTACAGGGGAACACTGAAGCTTTCTTT. Translating it yields CASSLQGNTEAFF.

The chain recombines TRBV28 with TRBJ2-7; 8 bases line up with TRBD2. The CDR3 spans 14 residues. Trimming removed 6 bases from V and 2 bases from J; junction bases left unmatched: 6. Germline V gene data show CDR1 as MDHEN and CDR2 as SYDVKM. The CDR3 region is CASRGSGSTYEQYF. CDR3 DNA: TGTGCCAGCAGGGGCAGCGGGAGTACCTACGAGCAGTACTTC.

This chain links TRBV4-2 with TRBJ1-5; D gene uncertain. Between the trimmed V and J ends, which lost 0 bases and 9 bases, there was a span of 9 bases. Germline V gene lookup returns CDR1 LGHNA and CDR2 YNFKEQ. CDR3 length: 13 amino acids. The DNA for the CDR3 is TGTGCCAGCAGCCAAGATCGCGGGTCGCCCCAGCATTTT. This codes for CASSQDRGSPQHF.

The CDR3 reads CASSQDGRAGGTNTGELFF. CDR3 sequence (DNA): TGTGCCAGCAGCCAAGATGGGAGGGCAGGCGGTACGAACACCGGGGAGCTGTTTTTT. This chain links TRBV3-1 (or the pseudogene TRBV3-2) with TRBJ2-2; 7 nucleotides match TRBD2. Germline loops: CDR1 LGHDT, CDR2 YNNKEL (reference sequence). Unmatched junction bases numbered 10, after V lost 0 bases and J lost 0 bases. CDR3 size: 19 residues.

The V call is TRBV6-5, the J call TRBJ1-3; tentatively, D is TRBD1 (6 bases). CDR3 length equals 16 residues. Germline lookup yields CDR1 MNHEY and CDR2 SVGAGI. Trimming left V 0 bases short and J 4 bases short, with 13 bases between. The CDR3 DNA is TGTGCCAGCAGTTACTCGAGGTCGGGGGGCGGAAACACCATATATTTT. Protein: CASSYSRSGGGNTIYF.

This clone has a single count. This chain connects TRBV30 to TRBJ2-3, with TRBD1 identical over 8 bases. The germline V gene has CDR1 GTSNPN and CDR2 SVGIG (reference sequence). The length of the CDR3 is 12 residues. Trimming cost V 4 bases and J 6 bases; bases outside gene matches: 3. The CDR3 loop reads CAWTQGADTQYF. The CDR3 coding sequence is TGTGCCTGGACCCAGGGGGCGGATACGCAGTATTTT.

The chain uses TRBV3-1 (or the pseudogene TRBV3-2) and TRBJ2-3; D remains ambiguous. CDR1 and CDR2 from the germline V gene are LGHDT and YNNKEL (reference sequence). The CDR3 covers 12 residues. V was clipped by 1 base and J by 5 bases, with 4 bases between them. CDR3 coding DNA: TGTGCCAGCAGCCAAGTCGTAGATACGCAGTATTTT. It specifies CASSQVVDTQYF.

The genes are TRBV9 and TRBJ1-1, with a weak D call TRBD1 (6 bases). V lost 4 bases, J lost 1 base, and 8 bases lay in between. The CDR3 length is 13 residues. Germline-derived CDR1 and CDR2 are SGDLS and YYNGEE. CDR3 in DNA: TGTGCCAGCAGCTTGACAGGGAACACTGAAGCTTTCTTT. Protein sequence: CASSLTGNTEAFF.

The rearrangement links TRBV5-4 to TRBJ2-7, with 7 nucleotides matching TRBD1. The length of the CDR3 is 15 residues. Per the germline V gene, CDR1 is SGHNT and CDR2 is YYREEE (reference sequence). The V gene end was trimmed by 0 bases and the J gene end by 4 bases; junction bases not matched to a gene: 7. CDR3 DNA: TGTGCCAGCAGCTTGGGGGCAGGGGGTTGGTACGAGCAGTACTTC. Translating gives CASSLGAGGWYEQYF.

This chain connects TRBV28 to TRBJ2-3, with TRBD2 matching over 7 bases. Trimming took 7 bases from V and 2 from J; bases not matched to a gene: 6. Germline V gene lookup returns CDR1 MDHEN and CDR2 SYDVKM. The CDR3 length is 14 residues. The CDR3 sequence is CASTTGGTTDTQYF. CDR3 bases: TGTGCCAGCACCACGGGGGGTACCACAGATACGCAGTATTTT.

The J gene is TRBJ1-1, the V gene TRBV15; no clear D gene. Germline V gives CDR1 LNHNV, CDR2 YYDKDF (reference sequence). Trimming stripped 2 bases from V and 2 bases from J, with 15 bases between. This CDR3 is built from 16 residues. This CDR3 reads CATSRTPGFGNTEAFF. The CDR3 region has the DNA TGTGCCACCAGCAGAACTCCAGGTTTCGGCAACACTGAAGCTTTCTTT.

The V and J genes are TRBV5-4 and TRBJ2-7; the match to TRBD1 covers 8 bases. The germline V gene has CDR1 SGHNT and CDR2 YYREEE (reference sequence). The CDR3 covers 14 residues. The V and J ends lost 4 bases and 2 bases, in that order; junction bases with no gene match: 5. The CDR3 bases are TGTGCCAGCAGCCCTACAGGGGGTCCCTACGAGCAGTACTTC. It is translated as CASSPTGGPYEQYF.

The chain is built from TRBV6-5 and TRBJ2-5, with D maybe TRBD1 (6 bases). This CDR3 is built from 14 residues. Germline V CDR1 and CDR2: MNHEY, SVGAGI. V shed 4 bases and J shed 7 bases, with 16 bases lying between them. CDR3 amino acids: CASSLYREKGTQYF. The CDR3, as DNA: TGTGCCAGCAGTTTATACAGGGAAAAAGGGACCCAGTACTTC.

This sequence joins TRBV3-1 (or the pseudogene TRBV3-2) and TRBJ1-5; 8 bases line up with TRBD1. The CDR3 totals 18 residues. Trimming at V came to 1 base and at J to 4 bases, leaving 12 bases not matched to a gene. Germline V CDR1 and CDR2: LGHDT, YNNKEL (reference sequence). The CDR3 nucleotides read TGTGCCAGCAGCCAAGGTCACCTTCAGGGGGCGCGGAATCAGCCCCAGCATTTT. Translation gives CASSQGHLQGARNQPQHF.

The chain links TRBV29-1 to TRBJ1-5; D not certain. Deletions cut 4 bases from V and 3 bases from J, with 10 bases between. CDR3 length equals 13 residues. In germline, CDR1 is SQVTM, CDR2 ANQGSEA. The CDR3 protein is CSVAESPNQPQHF. CDR3 nucleotide sequence: TGCAGCGTTGCAGAGAGCCCCAATCAGCCCCAGCATTTT.

The J gene is TRBJ1-2, the V gene TRBV5-5; 7 bases line up with TRBD1. The CDR3 length is 14 residues. V shed 4 bases and J 4 bases; nucleotides not matched to a gene: 7. Germline CDR1 SGHKS, CDR2 YYEKEE (reference sequence). The CDR3 sequence: CASSPAGGGYGYTF. The DNA of the CDR3 is TGTGCCAGCAGCCCGGCAGGGGGTGGCTATGGCTACACCTTC.

This chain connects TRBV30 to TRBJ1-2; the D gene is possibly TRBD1 (6 bases). Germline assignment: CDR1 GTSNPN and CDR2 SVGIG (reference sequence). Deletions cut 5 bases from V and 4 bases from J, with 14 bases between. The CDR3 runs 13 residues. The CDR3 DNA reads as TGTGCCTGGGGCGTTGACAGGACCTATGGCTACACCTTC. Protein product: CAWGVDRTYGYTF.

V and J are TRBV6-4 and TRBJ2-7; TRBD2 agrees at 9 bases. Trimming took 5 bases from V and 7 from J; bases not matched to a gene: 24. The CDR3 is 19 amino acids. The V gene's germline CDR1 is MRHNA and CDR2 SNTAGT. The CDR3 here is CASSPYDSGLATLPWEQYF. DNA of the CDR3: TGTGCCAGCAGTCCTTATGATTCCGGACTAGCGACTCTCCCTTGGGAGCAGTACTTC.

This sequence joins TRBV5-6 and TRBJ2-7, with D possibly matching TRBD2 (7 bases). The V gene lost 5 bases and the J gene lost 0 bases, with 15 bases spanning the gap. Germline values: CDR1 SGHDT, CDR2 YYEEEE. The CDR3 spans 15 residues. CDR3: CASRGGGRRSYEQYF. The DNA of the CDR3 is TGTGCCAGCAGGGGGGGCGGGAGACGCTCCTACGAGCAGTACTTC.

CDR3 nucleotides: TGTGCCAGCAGTTTCGCCTCTAACAATGAGCAGTTCTTC. This encodes CASSFASNNEQFF. The gene calls are TRBV12-3 or TRBV12-4 and TRBJ2-1, with D unclear. V gave up 3 bases and J gave up 5 bases, with 8 bases separating them. This CDR3 spans 13 amino acids.

This clone was seen only a few times. The chain joins TRBV5-1 to TRBJ1-1; D perhaps matches TRBD1 (5 bases). Germline CDR1 reads SGHRS; CDR2 reads YFSETQ. V shed 0 bases and J shed 0 bases, with 18 bases lying between them. The CDR3 is 18 residues long. The DNA for the CDR3 is TGCGCCAGCAGCTTGGTAAGGGGCCTTCTGTCCATGAACACTGAAGCTTTCTTT. It translates to CASSLVRGLLSMNTEAFF. The full variable domain, with the rest looked up from reference TRBV5-1 and TRBJ1-1, is KAGVTQTPRYLIKTRGQQVTLSCSPISGHRSVSWYQQTPGQGLQFLFEYFSETQRNKGNFPGRFSGRQFSNSRSEMNVSTLELGDSALYLCASSLVRGLLSMNTEAFFGQGTRLTVV.